Listed below are T cell receptor beta chains from one sample, sequenced in a study of blood T cell repertoires in COVID-19. Repertoires were generated with immunoSEQ multiplex PCR, while TCRdb's copy carries only in-frame clones and drops some. The repertoire holds roughly 240,000 clones, about nine tenths seen once, with around 1.6% in the top ten. The specimen sequenced was peripheral blood. The receptors come from a woman aged 55-69 years who had recovered from COVID-19. CDR3s include the opening cysteine and the closing phenylalanine or tryptophan. Fields, in order: CDR3 length, J gene, clone size, V gene, D gene, CDR3 protein, CDR3 DNA. D genes are given only for firm matches. Size is stated for part of the rows, as once, few or many counts, or as a class when the clone is expanded.

16,TRBJ2-3,NA,TRBV9,TRBD2,CASSAPPGGSTDTQYF,TGTGCCAGCAGCGCCCCGCCGGGGGGAAGCACAGATACGCAGTATTTT
16,TRBJ2-2,NA,TRBV25-1,NA,CASSASWRGHTGELFF,TGTGCCAGCAGTGCTTCTTGGCGGGGGCACACCGGGGAGCTGTTTTTT
14,TRBJ2-7,NA,TRBV19,NA,CASSISPDSYEQYF,TGTGCCAGTAGTATTTCACCAGACTCCTACGAGCAGTACTTC
15,TRBJ2-2,NA,TRBV2,TRBD1,CASSLNRGLGGELFF,TGTGCCAGCAGTCTGAACAGGGGGCTTGGCGGGGAGCTGTTTTTT
12,TRBJ2-7,NA,TRBV29-1,TRBD1,CSVEQGAQEQYF,TGCAGCGTTGAGCAGGGGGCGCAAGAGCAGTACTTC
14,TRBJ1-2,NA,TRBV5-1,NA,CASSFDEGENGYTF,TGCGCCAGCAGCTTCGATGAGGGGGAAAATGGCTACACCTTC
17,TRBJ2-2,few,TRBV28,NA,CASSSLPGTRGTGELFF,TGTGCCAGCAGTTCCCTACCCGGGACTCGCGGAACCGGGGAGCTGTTTTTT
15,TRBJ2-3,NA,TRBV5-1,NA,CASSMGQISTDTQYF,TGCGCCAGCAGTATGGGCCAGATTAGCACAGATACGCAGTATTTT
18,TRBJ2-3,NA,TRBV7-3,TRBD2,CASSLLSGGLYGTDTQYF,TGTGCCAGCAGCCTACTTAGCGGGGGGCTCTATGGCACAGATACGCAGTATTTT
13,TRBJ2-7,once,TRBV7-2,NA,CASSLGSVREQYF,TGTGCCAGCAGCTTAGGGAGCGTTCGCGAGCAGTACTTC
15,TRBJ2-2,NA,TRBV7-2,NA,CASSLGGANTGELFF,TGTGCCAGCAGCTTAGGGGGGGCGAACACCGGGGAGCTGTTTTTT
16,TRBJ2-3,NA,TRBV5-4,TRBD2,CASSLDPGRGTDTQYF,TGTGCCAGCAGCTTGGATCCGGGGAGGGGTACAGATACGCAGTATTTT
14,TRBJ2-7,NA,TRBV28,TRBD2,CASSAALAGDEQYF,TGTGCCAGCAGCGCGGCTCTAGCGGGGGACGAGCAGTACTTC
14,TRBJ2-1,NA,TRBV7-9,NA,CASSKLDTYNEQFF,TGTGCCAGCAGTAAGCTGGACACTTACAATGAGCAGTTCTTC
16,TRBJ1-4,NA,TRBV5-1,TRBD1,CASSPTQDRGLEKLFF,TGCGCCAGCAGCCCTACGCAGGACAGGGGGCTTGAAAAACTGTTTTTT
14,TRBJ1-5,NA,TRBV27,TRBD1,CASSLWTGNQPQHF,TGTGCCAGCAGCCTCTGGACAGGGAATCAGCCCCAGCATTTT
17,TRBJ2-5,NA,TRBV20-1,TRBD2,CSASPLAGRRTEETQYF,TGCAGTGCTAGTCCCCTAGCGGGGCGCCGGACAGAGGAGACCCAGTACTTC
13,TRBJ2-5,NA,TRBV10-3,TRBD1,CAISGDRGKTQYF,TGTGCCATCAGCGGGGACAGGGGGAAGACCCAGTACTTC